The rows below give T cell receptor beta chains drawn from one sample of a study of shared clonotypes between healthy human individuals. TCRdb keeps only in-frame clones here, not all; method: immunoSEQ multiplex PCR. The top ten clones hold approximately 1.7% of a sample with about 2.1 million clones, 93% of them seen once. Sequenced material: naive CD8+ T cells from PBMCs. These TCRs come from a man between 18 and 29 years old in good health. Some clones in this sample may be carry-over from other donors' samples. Both conserved end residues are part of each CDR3. The D gene is left open where the match is weak. Clone size appears in some rows only: once, few, many, or a class for an expanded clone.

CDR3: CASSEVNSNQPQHF
DNA: TGTGCCAGCAGTGAGGTTAACAGCAATCAGCCCCAGCATTTT
length: 14
size: NA
V: TRBV6-1
D: NA
J: TRBJ1-5

CDR3: CASSGGQQGANEKLFF
DNA: TGTGCCAGCAGCGGAGGCCAACAGGGGGCAAACGAAAAACTGTTTTTT
length: 16
size: NA
V: TRBV9
D: TRBD1
J: TRBJ1-4

CDR3: CASSLHRQETQYF
DNA: TGTGCCAGCAGTTTACACCGGCAGGAGACCCAGTACTTC
length: 13
size: NA
V: TRBV27
D: NA
J: TRBJ2-5

CDR3: CASSQGTGAPYEQYF
DNA: TGCGCCAGCAGCCAAGGGACAGGGGCTCCCTACGAGCAGTACTTC
length: 15
size: NA
V: TRBV4-3
D: TRBD1
J: TRBJ2-7

CDR3: CASSLSTPGLAGSGYEQYF
DNA: TGTGCCAGCAGTTTATCCACACCGGGACTAGCGGGAAGCGGTTACGAGCAGTACTTC
length: 19
size: NA
V: TRBV27
D: TRBD2
J: TRBJ2-7

CDR3: CASSQGTARINYGYTF
DNA: TGCGCCAGCAGCCAAGGTACCGCTAGGATAAATTATGGCTACACCTTC
length: 16
size: NA
V: TRBV4-1
D: NA
J: TRBJ1-2

CDR3: CASSVYPGQATYGYTF
DNA: TGTGCCAGCAGCGTTTACCCGGGACAGGCAACCTATGGCTACACCTTC
length: 16
size: NA
V: TRBV9
D: TRBD1
J: TRBJ1-2

CDR3: CASSGPGLAANTGELFF
DNA: TGTGCCAGCAGCGGCCCGGGACTAGCGGCGAACACCGGGGAGCTGTTTTTT
length: 17
size: NA
V: TRBV9
D: TRBD2
J: TRBJ2-2

CDR3: CASSLAWGQGGETQYF
DNA: TGTGCCAGCAGCTTGGCCTGGGGACAGGGTGGAGAGACCCAGTACTTC
length: 16
size: once
V: TRBV5-6
D: TRBD1
J: TRBJ2-5

CDR3: CASSESGQVQVAGRNEQFF
DNA: TGTGCCAGCAGTGAATCAGGACAGGTACAGGTAGCGGGACGCAATGAGCAGTTCTTC
length: 19
size: NA
V: TRBV6-1
D: NA
J: TRBJ2-1

CDR3: CASSEVAGGPNEQFF
DNA: TGTGCCAGCAGTGAGGTAGCGGGAGGGCCCAATGAGCAGTTCTTC
length: 15
size: NA
V: TRBV6-4
D: TRBD2
J: TRBJ2-1

CDR3: CASSLVPRGAPYEQYF
DNA: TGTGCCAGCAGCTTAGTCCCTCGGGGGGCCCCCTACGAGCAGTACTTC
length: 16
size: NA
V: TRBV7-9
D: NA
J: TRBJ2-7